What follows is one T cell receptor (beta chain) and its context. This record belongs to a study of T cell changes during pregnancy in multiple sclerosis. Libraries were prepared by immunoSEQ multiplex PCR; TCRdb keeps only in-frame clonotypes and omits some of them. This table has 45,000 to 70,000 clones, roughly 92% appearing once. The sequencing here drew on peripheral blood, taken in the third trimester of pregnancy. This sequence was found in a female donor in good health, enrolled as a control in a pregnancy study.

The CDR3 loop reads CASSFRQGLNTQYF. CDR3 coding DNA: TGTGCCAGCAGTTTTCGACAGGGGTTAAATACGCAGTATTTT. The gene calls are TRBV27 and TRBJ2-3; 8 bases match TRBD1. The J segment lost 7 bases and the V segment lost 3 bases, leaving 6 bases of the junction unmatched. Germline lookup yields CDR1 MNHEY and CDR2 SMNVEV (reference sequence). The length of the CDR3 is 14 residues.